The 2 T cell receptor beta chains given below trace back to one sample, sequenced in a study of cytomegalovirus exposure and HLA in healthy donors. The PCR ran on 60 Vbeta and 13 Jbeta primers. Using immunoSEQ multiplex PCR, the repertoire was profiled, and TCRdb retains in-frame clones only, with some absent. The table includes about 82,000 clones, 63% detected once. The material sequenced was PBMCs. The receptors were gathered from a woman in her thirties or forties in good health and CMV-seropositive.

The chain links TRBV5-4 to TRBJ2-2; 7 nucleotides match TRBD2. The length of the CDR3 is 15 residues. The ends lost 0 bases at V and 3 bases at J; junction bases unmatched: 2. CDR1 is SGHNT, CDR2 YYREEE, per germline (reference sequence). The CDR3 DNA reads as TGTGCCAGCAGCTTGGGCGGGAGAGACACCGGGGAGCTGTTTTTT. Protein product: CASSLGGRDTGELFF.

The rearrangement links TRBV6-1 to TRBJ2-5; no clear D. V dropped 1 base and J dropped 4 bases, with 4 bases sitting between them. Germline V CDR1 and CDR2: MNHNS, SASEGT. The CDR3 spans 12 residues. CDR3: CASSEGLETQYF. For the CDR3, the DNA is TGTGCCAGCAGTGAAGGGCTAGAGACCCAGTACTTC.